This T cell receptor (beta chain) originates from a study of tumor and adjacent non-tumor tissue in lung cancer. Study details: Patients were aged roughly 31 to 76, roughly 9 men and about five women, stage I to III.

General observations from the study: TCR diversity was significantly greater in tumor than normal lung tissue. Normal lung showed higher cumulative top 100 clone frequency than tumor.

Comments on this clonotype: What it recognizes is unknown. With a much larger clone just one base away, this may be a read error.

This sample's RNA came from whole unsorted tissue. Distant lung tissue was collected more than 3 cm away from the tumor edge. Donors were chemotherapy-naive, newly diagnosed lung cancer surgical patients in China, August–late 2014. Three rounds of nested PCR, following a modified ARM-PCR protocol, produced the TCRbeta library. TCRdb redid the calling of the multiplex PCR reads with MiXCR, one entry per CDR3 protein. Here the sample spans tens of thousands of distinct CDR3 sequences, roughly 60% being singletons. The receptor was isolated from a woman between 40 and 55 years old with non-small cell lung cancer. Sequencing used distant non-tumor lung tissue.

CDR3 amino acids: CASNAFRGRAYEQYF. The CDR3 DNA reads TGTGCCAGCAACGCATTCAGGGGGAGGGCTTACGAGCAGTACTTC. V gene TRBV7-8 combines with J gene TRBJ2-7, with D perhaps matching TRBD1 or TRBD2 (7 bases each). The CDR3 runs 15 residues. Trimming removed 7 bases at V and 4 bases at J, with 20 bases between. Germline lookup yields CDR1 SGHVS and CDR2 FQNEAQ.